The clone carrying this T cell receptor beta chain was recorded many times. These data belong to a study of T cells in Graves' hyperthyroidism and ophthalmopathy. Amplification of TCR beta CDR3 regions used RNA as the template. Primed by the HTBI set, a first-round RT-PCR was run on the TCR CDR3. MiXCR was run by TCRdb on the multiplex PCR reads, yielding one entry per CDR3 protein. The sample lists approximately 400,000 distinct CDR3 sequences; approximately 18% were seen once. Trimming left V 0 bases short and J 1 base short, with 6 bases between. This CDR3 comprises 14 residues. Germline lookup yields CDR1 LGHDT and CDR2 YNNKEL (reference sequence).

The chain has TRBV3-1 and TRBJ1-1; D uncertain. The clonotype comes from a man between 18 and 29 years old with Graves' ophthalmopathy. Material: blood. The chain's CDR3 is CASSQETRNTEAFF. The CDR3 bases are TGTGCCAGCAGCCAAGAGACCAGGAACACTGAAGCTTTCTTT.